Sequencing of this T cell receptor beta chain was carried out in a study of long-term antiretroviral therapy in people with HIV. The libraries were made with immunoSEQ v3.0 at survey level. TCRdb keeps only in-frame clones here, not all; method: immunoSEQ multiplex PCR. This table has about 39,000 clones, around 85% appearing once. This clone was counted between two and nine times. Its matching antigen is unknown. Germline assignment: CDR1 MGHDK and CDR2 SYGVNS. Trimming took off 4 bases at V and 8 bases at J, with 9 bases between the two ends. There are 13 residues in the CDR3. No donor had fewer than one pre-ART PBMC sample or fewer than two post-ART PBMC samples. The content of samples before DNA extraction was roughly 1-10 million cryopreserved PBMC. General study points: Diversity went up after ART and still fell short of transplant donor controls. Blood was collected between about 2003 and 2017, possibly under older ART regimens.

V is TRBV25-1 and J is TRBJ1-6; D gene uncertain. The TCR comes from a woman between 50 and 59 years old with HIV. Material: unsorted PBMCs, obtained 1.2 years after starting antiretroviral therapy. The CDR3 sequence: CASSGAGYSPLHF. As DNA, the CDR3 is TGTGCCAGCAGTGGAGCAGGTTATTCACCCCTCCACTTT. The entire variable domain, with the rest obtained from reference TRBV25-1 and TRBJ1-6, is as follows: EADIYQTPRYLVIGTGKKITLECSQTMGHDKMYWYQQDPGMELHLIHYSYGVNSTEKGDLSSESTVSRIRTEHFPLTLESARPSHTSQYLCASSGAGYSPLHFGNGTRLTVT.